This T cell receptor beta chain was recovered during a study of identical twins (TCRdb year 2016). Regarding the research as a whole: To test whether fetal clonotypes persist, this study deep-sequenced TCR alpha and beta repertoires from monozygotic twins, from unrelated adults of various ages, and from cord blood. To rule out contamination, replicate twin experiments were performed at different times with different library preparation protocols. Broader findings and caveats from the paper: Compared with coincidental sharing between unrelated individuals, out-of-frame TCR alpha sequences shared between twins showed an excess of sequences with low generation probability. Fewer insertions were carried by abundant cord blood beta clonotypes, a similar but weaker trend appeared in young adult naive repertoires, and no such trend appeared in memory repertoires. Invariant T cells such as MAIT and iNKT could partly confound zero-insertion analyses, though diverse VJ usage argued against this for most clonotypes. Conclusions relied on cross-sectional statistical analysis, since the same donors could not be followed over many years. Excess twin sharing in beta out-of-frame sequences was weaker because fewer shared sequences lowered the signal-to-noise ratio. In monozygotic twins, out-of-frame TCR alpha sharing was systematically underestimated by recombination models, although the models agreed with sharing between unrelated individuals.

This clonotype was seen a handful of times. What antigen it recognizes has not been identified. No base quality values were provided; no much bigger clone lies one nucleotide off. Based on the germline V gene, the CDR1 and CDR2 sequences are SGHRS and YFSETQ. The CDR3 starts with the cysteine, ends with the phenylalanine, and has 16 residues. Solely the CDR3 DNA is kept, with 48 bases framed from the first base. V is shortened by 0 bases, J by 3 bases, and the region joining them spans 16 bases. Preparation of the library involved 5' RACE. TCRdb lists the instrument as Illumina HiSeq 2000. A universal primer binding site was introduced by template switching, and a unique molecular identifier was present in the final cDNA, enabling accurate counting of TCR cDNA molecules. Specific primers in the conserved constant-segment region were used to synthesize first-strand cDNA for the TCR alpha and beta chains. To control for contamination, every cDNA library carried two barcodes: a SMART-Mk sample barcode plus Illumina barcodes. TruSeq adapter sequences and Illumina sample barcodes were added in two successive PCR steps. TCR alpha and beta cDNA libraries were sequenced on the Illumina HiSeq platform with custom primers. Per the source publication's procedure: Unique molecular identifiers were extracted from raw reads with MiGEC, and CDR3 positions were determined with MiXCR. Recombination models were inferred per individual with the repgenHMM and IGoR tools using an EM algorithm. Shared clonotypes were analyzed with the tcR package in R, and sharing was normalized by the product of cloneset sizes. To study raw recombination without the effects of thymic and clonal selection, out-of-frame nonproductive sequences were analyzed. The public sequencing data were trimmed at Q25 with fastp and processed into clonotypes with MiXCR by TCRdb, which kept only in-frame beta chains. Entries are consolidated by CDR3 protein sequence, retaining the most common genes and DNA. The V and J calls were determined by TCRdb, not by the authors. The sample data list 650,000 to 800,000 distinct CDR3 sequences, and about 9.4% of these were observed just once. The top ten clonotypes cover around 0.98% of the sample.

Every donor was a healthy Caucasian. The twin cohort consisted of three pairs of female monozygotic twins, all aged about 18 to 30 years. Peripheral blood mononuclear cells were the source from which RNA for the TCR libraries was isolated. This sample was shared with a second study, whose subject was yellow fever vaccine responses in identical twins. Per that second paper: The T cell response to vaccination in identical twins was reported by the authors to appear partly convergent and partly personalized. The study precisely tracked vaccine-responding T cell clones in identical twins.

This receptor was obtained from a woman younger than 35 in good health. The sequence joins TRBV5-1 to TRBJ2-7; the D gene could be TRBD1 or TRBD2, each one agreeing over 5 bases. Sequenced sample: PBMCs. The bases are TGCGCCAGCAGCTTGGGAGGGACCCAATACCGCTACGAGCAGTACTTC. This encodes CASSLGGTQYRYEQYF.